What follows are 8 T cell receptor beta chains derived from one specimen sequenced in a study of PD-1 blockade in mismatch repair-deficient tumors. The repertoire was sequenced with immunoSEQ multiplex PCR; TCRdb's copy has only in-frame clones and lacks some. The data show about 120,000 clones, about 74% seen once. Sequencing used peripheral blood, obtained about 13 months after starting pembrolizumab. These receptors came from an adult with mismatch repair-deficient cancer.

The rearrangement uses TRBV6-5 and TRBJ2-5; 12 nucleotides align to TRBD2. V lost 2 bases to trimming and J lost 3 bases; unmatched junction nucleotides: 4. The V gene's germline CDR1 is MNHEY and CDR2 SVGAGI. The CDR3 is 16 residues long. CDR3 residues: CASSYGGLAGEETQYF. In DNA form, the CDR3 reads TGTGCCAGCAGTTACGGGGGACTAGCGGGCGAAGAGACCCAGTACTTC.

This rearrangement joins TRBV4-1 to TRBJ2-5; D not resolved. The J call may be faulty, since TRBJ2-7 better matches the DNA end. The CDR3 is 14 amino acids. In germline, CDR1 is MGHRA, CDR2 YSYEKL. The CDR3 region is CASSQESDTYEQYF. Written as DNA, the CDR3 is TGCGCCAGCAGCCAAGAGTCCGATACCTACGAGCAGTACTTC.

V gene TRBV7-9 combines with J gene TRBJ1-1; tentatively, D is TRBD1 (5 bases). CDR3 length equals 16 residues. In germline, CDR1 is SEHNR, CDR2 FQNEAQ (reference sequence). The ends were cut back, 5 bases at V and 1 base at J, with 17 bases in the middle. The CDR3 DNA reads as TGTGCCAGCAGCCCCAACCGACAAAGGGGGAACACTGAAGCTTTCTTT. Protein product: CASSPNRQRGNTEAFF.

The chain uses TRBV5-6 and TRBJ2-7; 12 bases are shared with TRBD2. CDR1 and CDR2 from the germline V gene are SGHDT and YYEEEE. With 2 bases clipped from V and 0 bases from J, the junction kept 3 bases outside the gene matches. This CDR3 region has 16 residues. In DNA, the CDR3 is TGTGCCAGCAGCTTAGCGACTAGCGGGAGCTCCTACGAGCAGTACTTC. Translation gives CASSLATSGSSYEQYF.

This chain uses TRBV6-6 with TRBJ1-2; 9 bases fit TRBD1. CDR1 and CDR2 from the germline V gene are MNHNY and SVGAGI (reference sequence). The ends lost 5 bases at V and 4 bases at J; junction bases unmatched: 8. CDR3 length: 15 amino acids. CDR3 amino acids: CASSTPGQGPYGYTF. DNA of the CDR3: TGTGCCAGCAGTACACCGGGACAGGGTCCCTATGGCTACACCTTC.

A single count supports this clone. The chain recombines TRBV19 with TRBJ2-7, with TRBD1 matching over 9 bases. This CDR3 region has 14 residues. The trim removed 6 bases at V and 6 bases at J, leaving 9 bases unmatched. The germline V gene encodes CDR1 LNHDA and CDR2 SQIVND (reference sequence). CDR3 region: CASSSGTGYFEQYF. The CDR3 DNA is TGTGCCAGTAGCTCCGGGACAGGGTATTTCGAGCAGTACTTC.

This clone was seen more than once but under ten times. The chain links TRBV7-9 to TRBJ1-2, with 9 positions matching TRBD1. The germline V gene encodes CDR1 SEHNR and CDR2 FQNEAQ (reference sequence). Trimming at V came to 5 bases and at J to 0 bases, leaving 1 base not matched to a gene. This CDR3 spans 14 amino acids. The CDR3 nucleotides are TGTGCCAGCAGCGGGACAGGGACTAACTATGGCTACACCTTC. Its translation: CASSGTGTNYGYTF.

In DNA form, the CDR3 reads TGTGCCTATGGGGGGGGGCCGTACAATGAGCAGTTCTTC. Residues: CAYGGGPYNEQFF. The V and J genes are TRBV5-4 and TRBJ2-1; maybe TRBD2 (7 bases). The CDR3 runs 13 residues. Germline V gene data show CDR1 as SGHNT and CDR2 as YYREEE (reference sequence). V was shortened by 10 bases and J by 4 bases, with 15 bases between the two germline ends.